These 25 T cell receptor beta chains share one sample of origin, sequenced in a study of vaccination and CD4 T cells after COVID-19. Sequenced with the Oncomine TCR Beta short-read assay was DNA taken from cultured CD4+ T cells. TCRdb re-derived calls from the PCR reads in MiXCR, one entry per CDR3 protein. The sample includes 8,400 or so distinct CDR3 sequences, less than 55% of them seen just once. Treatment described: roughly 10-day PBMC culture with coronavirus spike peptide pools or control peptides (ViraFEST assay). Their antigen targets remain unknown. Sample: CD4+ T cells from blood, cultured in vitro. The receptors originated from a human donor who had recovered from COVID-19.

This clonotype is judged medium-sized. This chain connects TRBV7-2 to TRBJ2-3; 8 positions agree with TRBD1. The CDR3 has 16 residues. Germline values: CDR1 SGHTA, CDR2 FQGNSA. V dropped 1 base and J dropped 14; count of bases not matched to a gene: 17. CDR3 amino acids: CASSLVPGQESKGAYF. DNA of the CDR3: TGTGCCAGCAGCTTAGTCCCGGGACAGGAGTCGAAGGGGGCGTATTTT.

This rearrangement joins TRBV20-1 to TRBJ2-7; possibly TRBD1 or TRBD2 for D (6 bases each). Germline V CDR1 and CDR2: DFQATT, SNEGSKA (reference sequence). V shed 3 bases and J shed 5 bases, with 23 bases lying between them. The CDR3 totals 16 residues. As DNA, the CDR3 is TGCAGTGCTAGTCAACTCAGGAGGGGGGCGGTCAACGAGCAGTACTTC. It is translated as CSASQLRRGAVNEQYF.

V is TRBV20-1 and J is TRBJ2-3; D is perhaps TRBD2 (5 bases). The CDR3 has 15 residues. Germline assignment: CDR1 DFQATT and CDR2 SNEGSKA (reference sequence). Trimming took off 1 base at V and 0 bases at J, with 11 bases between the two ends. CDR3 region: CSARGTGTSTDTQYF. Here the CDR3 DNA reads TGCAGTGCTAGAGGGACTGGTACTAGCACAGATACGCAGTATTTT.

V gene TRBV20-1 combines with J gene TRBJ1-1; no reliable D call. V lost 2 bases, J lost 2 bases, and 12 bases lay in between. There are 14 residues in the CDR3. In germline, CDR1 is DFQATT, CDR2 SNEGSKA (reference sequence). The CDR3 nucleotides are TGCAGTGCTAGACCCGGGCCTTCAAACACTGAAGCTTTCTTT. It translates to CSARPGPSNTEAFF.

This clonotype has just a few counts. J is TRBJ2-3 and V is TRBV5-1; 7 nucleotides line up with TRBD2. The CDR3 spans 16 residues. Looked up from germline, CDR1 is SGHRS and CDR2 is YFSETQ. J lost 2 bases, V lost 0 bases, and 6 bases had no gene match. CDR3 coding DNA: TGCGCCAGCAGCTTGGGCCCTAGCGGAACCACAGATACGCAGTATTTT. Translating it yields CASSLGPSGTTDTQYF.

The chain employs TRBV7-2 and TRBJ2-4; D could derive from TRBD1 or TRBD2 (5 bases each). Trimming shortened V by 5 bases and J by 5 bases, and 10 bases separated the two germline ends. The length of the CDR3 is 13 residues. The germline gives CDR1 SGHTA, CDR2 FQGNSA. The CDR3 protein is CASSVRGQNIQYF. The CDR3, as DNA: TGTGCCAGCAGCGTCCGGGGCCAAAACATTCAGTACTTC.

The gene calls are TRBV18 and TRBJ1-5; D might be TRBD1 (5 bases). The V end lost 4 bases, the J end lost 3 bases, and 13 bases lay between the germline ends. The length of the CDR3 is 15 residues. From germline, CDR1 is KGHSH and CDR2 LQKENI. In DNA, the CDR3 is TGTGCCAGCTCACTCTCCTCGGGACCCAATCAGCCCCAGCATTTT. Encoded protein: CASSLSSGPNQPQHF.

The table lists this clonotype with a few counts. This chain links TRBV19 with TRBJ1-2; no clear D gene. Germline loops: CDR1 LNHDA, CDR2 SQIVND (reference sequence). CDR3 size: 15 residues. The V end lost 5 bases, the J end lost 7 bases, and 20 bases lay between the germline ends. The DNA of the CDR3 is TGTGCCAGTAGTGCCGACCAGACAATCGTCTCTGGCTACACCTTC. Protein: CASSADQTIVSGYTF. The variable domain in full, with the rest retrieved from reference TRBV19 and TRBJ1-2, is DGGITQSPKYLFRKEGQNVTLSCEQNLNHDAMYWYRQDPGQGLRLIYYSQIVNDFQKGDIAEGYSVSREKKESFPLTVTSAQKNPTAFYLCASSADQTIVSGYTFGSGTRLTVV.

The chain is built from TRBV7-3 and TRBJ2-1; D call uncertain. V lost 0 bases, J lost 6 bases, and 6 bases lay in between. The CDR3 extends over 13 amino acids. Per germline, CDR1 SGHTA and CDR2 FQGTGA. In DNA form, the CDR3 reads TGTGCCAGCAGCTTAACGTGGCCCAATGAGCAGTTCTTC. Protein product: CASSLTWPNEQFF.

The J gene is TRBJ2-2, the V gene TRBV2, with 10 bases matching TRBD2. CDR1 is SNHLY, CDR2 FYNNEI, per germline. V shed 6 bases, J shed 1 base, and the junction held 5 bases outside the gene matches. The CDR3 loop spans 16 amino acids. The chain's CDR3 is CASRRSGGENTGELFF. CDR3 coding DNA: TGTGCCAGCAGGAGGAGCGGGGGGGAGAACACCGGGGAGCTGTTTTTT.

This chain links TRBV7-9 with TRBJ2-5, with a tentative D call TRBD1 (6 bases). Trimming shortened V by 5 bases and J by 3 bases, and 19 bases separated the two germline ends. Looked up from germline, CDR1 is SEHNR and CDR2 is FQNEAQ (reference sequence). CDR3 length: 16 residues. Here the CDR3 DNA reads TGTGCCAGCAGCCCTCGCCGGGCAGGGGTAAAAGAGACCCAGTACTTC. Its protein product is CASSPRRAGVKETQYF.

The chain carries TRBV5-1 and TRBJ2-1; 11 nucleotides match TRBD2. Germline CDR1 SGHRS, CDR2 YFSETQ. This CDR3 has 15 amino acids. Trimming at V came to 2 bases and at J to 8 bases, leaving 6 bases not matched to a gene. The CDR3 spells CASSFLAGGTDEQFF. The CDR3 DNA is TGCGCCAGCAGCTTTCTAGCGGGGGGCACGGATGAGCAGTTCTTC.

The rearrangement joins TRBV5-1 to TRBJ2-7, with TRBD2 matching 8 bases. Germline CDR1 and CDR2: SGHRS and YFSETQ. The CDR3 is 15 amino acids. J lost 9 bases, V lost 2 bases, and 13 bases had no gene match. The CDR3 coding sequence is TGCGCCAGCAGCTTAAGCGGGGGAGTTAAGGGGTGGCAGTACTTC. It encodes CASSLSGGVKGWQYF.

This clonotype is deemed medium-sized. The genes are TRBV7-2 and TRBJ1-5; the D is unclear. This CDR3 contains 13 residues. The V and J ends lost 8 bases and 2 bases respectively, with 10 bases between them. Germline-derived CDR1 and CDR2 are SGHTA and FQGNSA. The CDR3 DNA reads as TGTGCCAGCGCGGTCCGGGGCAATCAGCCCCAGCATTTT. Its protein product is CASAVRGNQPQHF. Looking up the rest from reference TRBV7-2 and TRBJ1-5 gives the full variable domain: GAGVSQSPSNKVTEKGKDVELRCDPISGHTALYWYRQSLGQGLEFLIYFQGNSAPDKSGLPSDRFSAERTGGSVSTLTIQRTQQEDSAVYLCASAVRGNQPQHFGDGTRLSIL.

This clonotype has more than one count but fewer than ten. J is TRBJ2-3 and V is TRBV5-6; no definite D call. Trimming took 0 bases from V and 8 from J, leaving 25 bases between them. Germline assignment: CDR1 SGHDT and CDR2 YYEEEE. The CDR3 contains 18 residues. CDR3 region: CASSLGSVRLTPGGTQYF. In DNA, the CDR3 is TGTGCCAGCAGCTTGGGGAGTGTTAGGTTAACCCCAGGTGGTACGCAGTATTTT.

The chain uses TRBV28 and TRBJ2-1; 11 nucleotides match TRBD2. CDR3 size: 15 residues. The V gene's germline CDR1 is MDHEN and CDR2 SYDVKM. Trimming took 3 bases from V and 3 from J; bases not matched to a gene: 1. The CDR3 region has the DNA TGTGCCAGCAGTTTTACTAGCGGGGGCTACAATGAGCAGTTCTTC. This codes for CASSFTSGGYNEQFF.

This clonotype ranks as medium-sized. The V gene is TRBV6-1, the J gene TRBJ2-5; no firm D call. Looked up from germline, CDR1 is MNHNS and CDR2 is SASEGT. The CDR3 extends over 15 amino acids. Trimming cost V 4 bases and J 2 bases, with 14 bases left between them. CDR3 sequence (DNA): TGTGCCAGCAGTGTAGGATCCTCCCCACAAGAGACCCAGTACTTC. The encoded protein is CASSVGSSPQETQYF.

CDR3 protein: CSARGGPNEKLFF. CDR3 DNA sequence: TGCAGTGCTAGAGGGGGGCCTAATGAAAAACTGTTTTTT. The chain is built from TRBV20-1 and TRBJ1-4; D is perhaps TRBD1 (6 bases). Trimming took off 1 base at V and 3 bases at J, with 6 bases between the two ends. Germline CDR1 and CDR2: DFQATT and SNEGSKA (reference sequence). There are 13 residues in the CDR3.

The CDR3 reads CASSLNLRLAQGRGETQYF. CDR3 coding DNA: TGTGCCAGCAGCTTAAATCTCCGACTAGCGCAAGGACGCGGGGAGACCCAGTACTTC. J is TRBJ2-5 and V is TRBV11-3; TRBD2 agrees at 8 bases. CDR3 size: 19 residues. Trimming removed 2 bases from V and 5 bases from J; junction bases left unmatched: 19. The V gene's germline CDR1 is SGHNT and CDR2 YENEEA.

This chain uses TRBV20-1 with TRBJ1-6; possibly TRBD1 for D (5 bases). The V gene's germline CDR1 is DFQATT and CDR2 SNEGSKA (reference sequence). V lost 1 base and J 0 bases, leaving 22 bases between the germline ends. This CDR3 is 20 amino acids long. The CDR3 sequence: CSARAVGQGGPSSYNSPLHF. As DNA, the CDR3 is TGCAGTGCTAGAGCCGTCGGGCAGGGCGGGCCGAGCTCCTATAATTCACCCCTCCACTTT.

This chain joins TRBV5-5 and TRBJ1-2, with 11 nucleotides matching TRBD1. J gave up 4 bases and V 0 bases, and 2 bases lay outside the gene matches. Germline CDR1 SGHKS, CDR2 YYEKEE (reference sequence). The CDR3 runs 15 residues. The CDR3, as DNA: TGTGCCAGCAGCTTGGTGGGGACAGGGGGCTATGGCTACACCTTC. It translates to CASSLVGTGGYGYTF.

The chain employs TRBV4-1 and TRBJ1-2; D is uncertain. The CDR3 covers 16 residues. Germline values: CDR1 MGHRA, CDR2 YSYEKL. Trimming shortened V by 0 bases and J by 4 bases, and 15 bases separated the two germline ends. The CDR3 spells CASSQDPLRDIYGYTF. DNA of the CDR3: TGCGCCAGCAGCCAAGATCCCCTTCGAGACATCTATGGCTACACCTTC.

In its sample, this clonotype was seen a few times. The V and J genes are TRBV27 and TRBJ2-3; D assignment may be TRBD1 or TRBD2 (5 bases each). The CDR3 spans 17 residues. With 5 bases removed from V and 1 base from J, the gap between germline ends came to 19 bases. CDR1 MNHEY and CDR2 SMNVEV come from the germline V gene (reference sequence). CDR3 protein: CASSLSVREWGTDTQYF. In DNA form, the CDR3 reads TGTGCCAGCAGTCTTTCGGTCAGGGAGTGGGGCACAGATACGCAGTATTTT.

Comments on this clonotype: A read error may produce the germline difference seen at one junction end. The chain employs TRBV28 and TRBJ2-1; 12 bases fit TRBD2. CDR3 length: 17 residues. Germline V lookup: CDR1 MDHEN, CDR2 SYDVKM. The DNA of the CDR3 is TGTGTCAGCAGCCCCCCGGCTAGCGGGAGGGAATACAATGAGCAGTTCTTC. This gives the protein CVSSPPASGREYNEQFF. The whole variable domain, filled in from reference TRBV28 and TRBJ2-1, reads DVKVTQSSRYLVKRTGEKVFLECVQDMDHENMFWYRQDPGLGLRLIYFSYDVKMKEKGDIPEGYSVSREKKERFSLILESASTNQTSMYLCVSSPPASGREYNEQFFGPGTRLTVL.

The J gene is TRBJ1-1, the V gene TRBV11-2; no firm D call. V was clipped by 5 bases and J by 1 base, with 11 bases between them. In germline, CDR1 is SGHAT, CDR2 FQNNGV. This CDR3 has 14 residues. CDR3 loop: CASSPSAANTEAFF. In nucleotides, the CDR3 is TGTGCCAGCAGCCCCTCGGCGGCGAACACTGAAGCTTTCTTT.